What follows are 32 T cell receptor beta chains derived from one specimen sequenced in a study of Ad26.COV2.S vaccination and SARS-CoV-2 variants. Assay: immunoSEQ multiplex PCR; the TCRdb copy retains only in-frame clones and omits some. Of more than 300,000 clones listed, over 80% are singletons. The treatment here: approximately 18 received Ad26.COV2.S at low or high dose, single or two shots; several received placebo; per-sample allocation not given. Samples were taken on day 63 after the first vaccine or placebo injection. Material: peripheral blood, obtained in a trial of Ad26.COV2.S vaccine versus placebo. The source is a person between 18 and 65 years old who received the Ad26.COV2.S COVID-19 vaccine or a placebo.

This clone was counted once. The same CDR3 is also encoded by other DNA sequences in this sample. CDR3 sequence reads: CASSPQGDQPQHF. CDR3 nucleotide sequence: TGTGCCAGCTCACCACAGGGGGATCAGCCCCAGCATTTT. This rearrangement joins TRBV18 to TRBJ1-5, with D possibly matching TRBD1 (6 bases). Germline CDR1 KGHSH, CDR2 LQKENI. This CDR3 spans 13 amino acids. Trimming took off 1 base at V and 5 bases at J, with 6 bases between the two ends.

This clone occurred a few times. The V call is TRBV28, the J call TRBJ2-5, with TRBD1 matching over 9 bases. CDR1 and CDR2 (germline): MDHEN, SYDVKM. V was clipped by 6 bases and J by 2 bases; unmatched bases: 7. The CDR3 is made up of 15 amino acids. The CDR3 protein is CASRPGTGIQETQYF. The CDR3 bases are TGTGCCAGCAGGCCTGGGACAGGGATACAAGAGACCCAGTACTTC.

As DNA, the CDR3 is TGCGCCAGCAGCTTGGTCCAGGGTGACACCGGGGAGCTGTTTTTT. Translating it yields CASSLVQGDTGELFF. The V call is TRBV5-1, the J call TRBJ2-2; D is perhaps TRBD1 (5 bases). In germline, CDR1 is SGHRS, CDR2 YFSETQ. The CDR3 length is 15 residues. Between the trimmed V and J ends, which lost 0 bases and 3 bases, there was a span of 9 bases. Drawing the rest from reference TRBV5-1 and TRBJ2-2, the complete variable domain is KAGVTQTPRYLIKTRGQQVTLSCSPISGHRSVSWYQQTPGQGLQFLFEYFSETQRNKGNFPGRFSGRQFSNSRSEMNVSTLELGDSALYLCASSLVQGDTGELFFGEGSRLTVL.

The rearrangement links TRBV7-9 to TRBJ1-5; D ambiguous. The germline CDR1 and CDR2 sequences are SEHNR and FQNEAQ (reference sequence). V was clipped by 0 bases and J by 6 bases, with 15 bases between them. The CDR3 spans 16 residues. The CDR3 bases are TGTGCCAGCAGCTTAGCTCTAAGCACGTCCGGTCAGCCCCAGCATTTT. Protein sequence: CASSLALSTSGQPQHF.

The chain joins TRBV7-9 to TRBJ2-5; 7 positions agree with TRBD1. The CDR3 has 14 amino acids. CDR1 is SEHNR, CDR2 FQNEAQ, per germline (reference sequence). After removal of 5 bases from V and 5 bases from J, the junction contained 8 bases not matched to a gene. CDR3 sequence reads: CASSTGTEGETQYF. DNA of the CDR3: TGTGCCAGCAGCACCGGGACAGAGGGGGAGACCCAGTACTTC.

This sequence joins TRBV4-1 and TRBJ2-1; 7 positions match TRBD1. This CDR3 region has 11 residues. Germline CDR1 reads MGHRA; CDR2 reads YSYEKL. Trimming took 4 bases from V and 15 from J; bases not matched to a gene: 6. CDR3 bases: TGCGCCAGCAGCCTCGACAGGGCCCTGTTCTTC. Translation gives CASSLDRALFF.

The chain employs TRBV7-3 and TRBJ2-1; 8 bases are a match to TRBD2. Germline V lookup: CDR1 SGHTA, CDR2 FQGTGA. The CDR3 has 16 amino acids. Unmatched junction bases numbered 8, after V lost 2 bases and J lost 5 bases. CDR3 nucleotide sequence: TGTGCCAGCAGCTTAGAGTCCAGCGGGGGCCACAATGAGCAGTTCTTC. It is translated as CASSLESSGGHNEQFF.

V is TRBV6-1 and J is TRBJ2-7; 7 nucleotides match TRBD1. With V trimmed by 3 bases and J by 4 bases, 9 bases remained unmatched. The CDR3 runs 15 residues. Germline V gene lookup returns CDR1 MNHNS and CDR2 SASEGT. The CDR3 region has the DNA TGTGCCAGCAGTGATCGACAGGGCTACTTTTACGAGCAGTACTTC. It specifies CASSDRQGYFYEQYF.

The CDR3 sequence: CASSPAGGPYGYTF. DNA of the CDR3: TGTGCCAGTAGTCCCGCCGGGGGGCCCTATGGCTACACCTTC. The genes are TRBV19 and TRBJ1-2; a weak D match, TRBD1 (6 bases). Germline V CDR1 and CDR2: LNHDA, SQIVND (reference sequence). CDR3 length: 14 residues. V dropped 5 bases and J dropped 4 bases, with 14 bases sitting between them.

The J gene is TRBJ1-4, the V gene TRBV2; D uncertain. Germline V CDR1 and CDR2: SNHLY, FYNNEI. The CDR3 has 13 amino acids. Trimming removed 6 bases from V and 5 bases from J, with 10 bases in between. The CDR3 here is CASSLHPNEKLFF. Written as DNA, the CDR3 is TGTGCCAGCAGCCTACACCCGAATGAAAAACTGTTTTTT.

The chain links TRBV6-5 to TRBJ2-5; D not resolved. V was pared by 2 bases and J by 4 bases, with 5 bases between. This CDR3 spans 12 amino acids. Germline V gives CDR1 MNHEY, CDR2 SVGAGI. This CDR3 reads CASSYPAETQYF. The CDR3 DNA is TGTGCCAGCAGTTACCCCGCAGAGACCCAGTACTTC.

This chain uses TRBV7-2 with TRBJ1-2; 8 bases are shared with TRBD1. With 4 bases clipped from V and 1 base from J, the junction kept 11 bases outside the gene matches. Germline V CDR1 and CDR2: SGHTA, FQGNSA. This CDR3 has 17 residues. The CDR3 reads CASSSNAGQGFNYGYTF. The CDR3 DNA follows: TGTGCCAGCAGCTCGAATGCAGGACAGGGATTTAACTATGGCTACACCTTC.

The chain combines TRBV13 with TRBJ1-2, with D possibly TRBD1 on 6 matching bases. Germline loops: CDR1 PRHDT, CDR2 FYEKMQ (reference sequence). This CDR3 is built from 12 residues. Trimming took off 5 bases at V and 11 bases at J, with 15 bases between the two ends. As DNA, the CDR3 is TGTGCCAGCAGCCAACAGGGTAGCGGATACACCTTC. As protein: CASSQQGSGYTF.

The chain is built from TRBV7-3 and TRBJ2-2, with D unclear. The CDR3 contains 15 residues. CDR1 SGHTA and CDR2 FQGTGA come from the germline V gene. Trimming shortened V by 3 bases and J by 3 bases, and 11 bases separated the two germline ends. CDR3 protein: CASSFSDGHTGELFF. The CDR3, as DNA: TGTGCCAGCAGCTTTTCGGACGGACACACCGGGGAGCTGTTTTTT.

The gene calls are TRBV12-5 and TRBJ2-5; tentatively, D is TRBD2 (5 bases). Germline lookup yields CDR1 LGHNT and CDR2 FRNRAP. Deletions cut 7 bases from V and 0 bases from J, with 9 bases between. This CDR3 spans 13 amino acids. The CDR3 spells CASAARDQETQYF. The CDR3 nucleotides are TGTGCTAGTGCCGCGAGGGACCAAGAGACCCAGTACTTC.

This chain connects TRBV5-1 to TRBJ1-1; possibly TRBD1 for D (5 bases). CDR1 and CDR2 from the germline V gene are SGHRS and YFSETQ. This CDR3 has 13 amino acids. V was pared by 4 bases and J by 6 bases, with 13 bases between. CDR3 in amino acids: CASSGGVSAEAFF. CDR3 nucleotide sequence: TGCGCCAGCAGCGGAGGGGTTTCTGCTGAAGCTTTCTTT.

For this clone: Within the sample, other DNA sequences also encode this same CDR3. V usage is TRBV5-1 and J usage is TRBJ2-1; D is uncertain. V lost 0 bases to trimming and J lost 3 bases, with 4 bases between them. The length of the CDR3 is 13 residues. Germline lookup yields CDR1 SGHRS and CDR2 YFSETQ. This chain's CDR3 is CASSLGLYNEQFF. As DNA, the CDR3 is TGCGCCAGCAGCTTGGGACTCTACAATGAGCAGTTCTTC.

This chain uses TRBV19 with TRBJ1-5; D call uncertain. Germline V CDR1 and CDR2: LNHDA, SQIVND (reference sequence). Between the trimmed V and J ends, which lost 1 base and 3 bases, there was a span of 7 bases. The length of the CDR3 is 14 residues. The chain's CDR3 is CASSIGADNQPQHF. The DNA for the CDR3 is TGTGCCAGTAGTATAGGGGCTGACAATCAGCCCCAGCATTTT.

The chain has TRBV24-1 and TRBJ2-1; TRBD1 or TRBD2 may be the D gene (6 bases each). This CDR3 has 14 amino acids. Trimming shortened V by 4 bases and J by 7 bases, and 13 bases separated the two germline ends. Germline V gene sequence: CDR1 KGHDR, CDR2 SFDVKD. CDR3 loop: CATSEGGGWNEQFF. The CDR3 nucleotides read TGTGCCACCAGTGAGGGGGGCGGTTGGAATGAGCAGTTCTTC.

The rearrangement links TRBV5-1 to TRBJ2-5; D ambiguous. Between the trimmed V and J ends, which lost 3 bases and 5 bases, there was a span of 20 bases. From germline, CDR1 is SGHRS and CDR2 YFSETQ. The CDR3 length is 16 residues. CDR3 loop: CASSSNNHLSPETQYF. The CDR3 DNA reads TGCGCCAGCAGCTCTAATAACCACCTATCGCCGGAGACCCAGTACTTC.

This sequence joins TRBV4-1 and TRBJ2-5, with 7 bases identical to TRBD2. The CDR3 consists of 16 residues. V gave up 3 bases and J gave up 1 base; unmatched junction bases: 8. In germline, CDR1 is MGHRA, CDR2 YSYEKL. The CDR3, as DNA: TGCGCCAGCAGCCATTATGGGACTACCGCCCAAGAGACCCAGTACTTC. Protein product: CASSHYGTTAQETQYF.

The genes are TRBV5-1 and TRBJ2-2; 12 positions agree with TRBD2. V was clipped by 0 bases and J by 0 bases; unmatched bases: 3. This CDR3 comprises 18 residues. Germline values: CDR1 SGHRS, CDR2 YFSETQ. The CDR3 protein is CASSLALAGGPNTGELFF. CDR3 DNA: TGCGCCAGCAGCTTGGCTCTAGCGGGGGGGCCGAACACCGGGGAGCTGTTTTTT.

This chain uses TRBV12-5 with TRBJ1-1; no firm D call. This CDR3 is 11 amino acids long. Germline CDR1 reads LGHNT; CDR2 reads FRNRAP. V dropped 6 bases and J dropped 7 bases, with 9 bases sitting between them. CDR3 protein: CASGYAGEAFF. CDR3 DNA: TGTGCTAGTGGATATGCGGGTGAAGCTTTCTTT.

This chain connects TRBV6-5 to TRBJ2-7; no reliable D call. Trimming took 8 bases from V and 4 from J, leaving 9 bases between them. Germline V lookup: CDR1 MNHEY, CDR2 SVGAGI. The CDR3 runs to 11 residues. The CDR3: CASATRYEQYF. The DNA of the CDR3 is TGTGCCAGCGCCACCCGGTACGAGCAGTACTTC.

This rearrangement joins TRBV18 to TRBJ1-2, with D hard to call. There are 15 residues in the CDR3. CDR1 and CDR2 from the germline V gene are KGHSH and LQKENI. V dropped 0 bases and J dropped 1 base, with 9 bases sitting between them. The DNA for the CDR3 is TGTGCCAGCTCACCACCGTCAGGAAATAACTATGGCTACACCTTC. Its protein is CASSPPSGNNYGYTF. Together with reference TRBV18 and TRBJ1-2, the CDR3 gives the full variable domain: NAGVMQNPRHLVRRRGQEARLRCSPMKGHSHVYWYRQLPEEGLKFMVYLQKENIIDESGMPKERFSAEFPKEGPSILRIQQVVRGDSAAYFCASSPPSGNNYGYTFGSGTRLTVV.

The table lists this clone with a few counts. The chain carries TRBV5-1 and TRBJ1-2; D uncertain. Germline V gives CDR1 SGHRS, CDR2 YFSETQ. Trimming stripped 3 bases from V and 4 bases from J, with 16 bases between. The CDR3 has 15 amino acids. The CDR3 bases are TGCGCCAGCAGCTCGGAAGGTTGGGCTTTCTATGGCTACACCTTC. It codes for CASSSEGWAFYGYTF.

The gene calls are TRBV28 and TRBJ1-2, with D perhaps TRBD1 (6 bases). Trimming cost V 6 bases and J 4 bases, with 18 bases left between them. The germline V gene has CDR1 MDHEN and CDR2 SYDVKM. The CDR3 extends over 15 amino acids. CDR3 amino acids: CASSDLGGVTYGYTF. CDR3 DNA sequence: TGTGCCAGCAGCGACCTAGGGGGGGTGACCTATGGCTACACCTTC.

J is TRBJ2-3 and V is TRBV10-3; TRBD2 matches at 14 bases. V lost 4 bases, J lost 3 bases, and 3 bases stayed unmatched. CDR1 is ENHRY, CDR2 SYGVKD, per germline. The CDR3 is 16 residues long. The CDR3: CAISGTSGGYTDTQYF. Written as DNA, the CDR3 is TGTGCCATCAGTGGGACTAGCGGGGGGTATACAGATACGCAGTATTTT.

As DNA, the CDR3 is TGTGCCAGTGTCATAGAAGACTATGGCTACACCTTC. This gives the protein CASVIEDYGYTF. V usage is TRBV28 and J usage is TRBJ1-2; D ambiguous. Trimming took off 9 bases at V and 3 bases at J, with 11 bases between the two ends. The CDR3 totals 12 residues. Germline V CDR1 and CDR2: MDHEN, SYDVKM.

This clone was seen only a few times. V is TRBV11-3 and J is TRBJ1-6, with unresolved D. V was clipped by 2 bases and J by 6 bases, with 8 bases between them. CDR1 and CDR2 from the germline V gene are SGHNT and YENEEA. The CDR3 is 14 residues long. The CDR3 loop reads CASSLKGGNSPLHF. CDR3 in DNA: TGTGCCAGCAGCTTAAAGGGTGGTAATTCACCCCTCCACTTT.

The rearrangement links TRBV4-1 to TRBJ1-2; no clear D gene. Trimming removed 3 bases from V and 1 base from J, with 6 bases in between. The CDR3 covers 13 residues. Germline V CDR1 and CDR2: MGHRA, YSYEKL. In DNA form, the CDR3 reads TGCGCCAGCAGCCACGGGATTAACTATGGCTACACCTTC. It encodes CASSHGINYGYTF.

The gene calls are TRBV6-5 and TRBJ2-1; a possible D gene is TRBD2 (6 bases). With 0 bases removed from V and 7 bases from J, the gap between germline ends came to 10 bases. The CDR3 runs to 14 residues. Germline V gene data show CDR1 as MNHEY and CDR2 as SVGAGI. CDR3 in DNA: TGTGCCAGCAGTTACTCACGGGGGTTTAATGAGCAGTTCTTC. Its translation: CASSYSRGFNEQFF.